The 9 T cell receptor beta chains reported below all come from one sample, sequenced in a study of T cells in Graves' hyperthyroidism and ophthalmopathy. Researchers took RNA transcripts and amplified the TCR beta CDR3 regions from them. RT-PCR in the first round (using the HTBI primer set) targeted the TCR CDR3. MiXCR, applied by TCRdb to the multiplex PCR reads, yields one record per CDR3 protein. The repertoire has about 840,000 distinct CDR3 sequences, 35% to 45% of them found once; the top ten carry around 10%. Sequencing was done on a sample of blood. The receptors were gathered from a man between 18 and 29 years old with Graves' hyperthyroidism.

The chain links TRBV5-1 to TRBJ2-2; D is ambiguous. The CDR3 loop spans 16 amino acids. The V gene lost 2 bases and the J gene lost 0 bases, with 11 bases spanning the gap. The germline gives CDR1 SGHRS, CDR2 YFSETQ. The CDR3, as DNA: TGCGCCAGCAGCTTAGCTGGGCCCGCGAACACCGGGGAGCTGTTTTTT. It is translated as CASSLAGPANTGELFF.

The CDR3 reads CAISETPGTGRHSPLHF. The CDR3 DNA is TGTGCCATCAGTGAGACCCCCGGGACAGGTCGACATTCACCCCTCCACTTT. The chain links TRBV10-3 to TRBJ1-6, with 8 positions matching TRBD1. There are 17 residues in the CDR3. The V and J ends lost 2 bases and 8 bases, in that order; junction bases with no gene match: 11. Per the germline V gene, CDR1 is ENHRY and CDR2 is SYGVKD.

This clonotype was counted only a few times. The CDR3 DNA follows: TGTGCCAGCAGTTTAGATGGGGACAGTGGCTACGAGCAGTACTTC. This codes for CASSLDGDSGYEQYF. The V call is TRBV28, the J call TRBJ2-7, with 7 positions matching TRBD1. Germline trimming cut 2 bases from V and 3 bases from J; bases unmatched to any gene: 7. CDR1 MDHEN and CDR2 SYDVKM come from the germline V gene. The CDR3 sequence is 15 residues long. Full variable domain (rest looked up from reference TRBV28 and TRBJ2-7): DVKVTQSSRYLVKRTGEKVFLECVQDMDHENMFWYRQDPGLGLRLIYFSYDVKMKEKGDIPEGYSVSREKKERFSLILESASTNQTSMYLCASSLDGDSGYEQYFGPGTRLTVT.

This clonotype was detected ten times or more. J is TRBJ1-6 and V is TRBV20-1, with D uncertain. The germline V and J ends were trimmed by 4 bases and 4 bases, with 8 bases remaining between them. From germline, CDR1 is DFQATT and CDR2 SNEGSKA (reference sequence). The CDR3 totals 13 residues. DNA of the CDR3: TGCAGTGCTACCCAGAGTTATAATTCACCCCTCCACTTT. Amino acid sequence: CSATQSYNSPLHF.

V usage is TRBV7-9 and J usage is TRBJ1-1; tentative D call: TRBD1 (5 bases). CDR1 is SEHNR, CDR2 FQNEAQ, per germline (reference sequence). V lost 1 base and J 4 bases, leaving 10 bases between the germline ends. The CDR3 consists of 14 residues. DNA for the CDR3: TGTGCCAGCAGCTTAGGGGGCAGGCCCACTGAAGCTTTCTTT. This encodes CASSLGGRPTEAFF.

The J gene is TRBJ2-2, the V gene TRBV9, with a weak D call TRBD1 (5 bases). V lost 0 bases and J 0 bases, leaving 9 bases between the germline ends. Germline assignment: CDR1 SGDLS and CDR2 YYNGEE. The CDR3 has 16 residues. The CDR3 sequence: CASSVGTRANTGELFF. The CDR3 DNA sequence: TGTGCCAGCAGCGTAGGGACACGAGCGAACACCGGGGAGCTGTTTTTT. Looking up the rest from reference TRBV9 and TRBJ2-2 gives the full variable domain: DSGVTQTPKHLITATGQRVTLRCSPRSGDLSVYWYQQSLDQGLQFLIQYYNGEERAKGNILERFSAQQFPDLHSELNLSSLELGDSALYFCASSVGTRANTGELFFGEGSRLTVL.

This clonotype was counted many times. CDR3 sequence: CASSHPGDEQYF. The CDR3 bases are TGTGCCAGCAGCCATCCAGGGGACGAGCAGTACTTC. The J gene is TRBJ2-7, the V gene TRBV7-9, with TRBD1 as a possible D gene (6 bases). CDR1 is SEHNR and CDR2 is FQNEAQ in the germline V gene (reference sequence). The CDR3 runs 12 residues. V dropped 5 bases and J dropped 5 bases, with 10 bases sitting between them.

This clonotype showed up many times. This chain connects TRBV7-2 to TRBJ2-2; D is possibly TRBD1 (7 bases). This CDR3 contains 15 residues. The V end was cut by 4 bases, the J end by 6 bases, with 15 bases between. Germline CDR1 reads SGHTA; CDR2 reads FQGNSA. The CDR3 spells CASSSRGTVAGELFF. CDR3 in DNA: TGTGCCAGCAGCTCTCGCGGGACAGTCGCCGGGGAGCTGTTTTTT.

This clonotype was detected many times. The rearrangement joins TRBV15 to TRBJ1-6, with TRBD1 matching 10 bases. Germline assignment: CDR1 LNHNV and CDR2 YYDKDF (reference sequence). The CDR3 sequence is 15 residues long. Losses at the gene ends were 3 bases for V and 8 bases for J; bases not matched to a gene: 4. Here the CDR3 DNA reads TGTGCCACCAGCAGGTGGGGGACAGGGGATTCACCCCTCCACTTT. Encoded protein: CATSRWGTGDSPLHF.